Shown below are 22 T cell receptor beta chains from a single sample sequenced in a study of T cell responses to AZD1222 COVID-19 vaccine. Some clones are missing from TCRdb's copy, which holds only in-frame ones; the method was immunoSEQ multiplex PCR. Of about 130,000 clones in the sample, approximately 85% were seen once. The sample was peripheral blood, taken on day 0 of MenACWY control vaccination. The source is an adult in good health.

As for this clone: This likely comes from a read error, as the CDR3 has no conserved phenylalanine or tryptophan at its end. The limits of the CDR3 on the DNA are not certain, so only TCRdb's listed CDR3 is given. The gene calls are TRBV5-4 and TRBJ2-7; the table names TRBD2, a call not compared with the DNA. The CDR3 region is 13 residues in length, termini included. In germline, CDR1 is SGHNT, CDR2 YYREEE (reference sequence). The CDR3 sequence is CASSLESSGSRYI.

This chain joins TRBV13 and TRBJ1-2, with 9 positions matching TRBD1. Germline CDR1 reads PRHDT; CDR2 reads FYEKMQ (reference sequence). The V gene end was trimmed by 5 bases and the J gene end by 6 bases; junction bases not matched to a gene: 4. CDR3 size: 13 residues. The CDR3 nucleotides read TGTGCCAGCAGCCGGGACAGGGTCCATGGCTACACCTTC. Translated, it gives CASSRDRVHGYTF.

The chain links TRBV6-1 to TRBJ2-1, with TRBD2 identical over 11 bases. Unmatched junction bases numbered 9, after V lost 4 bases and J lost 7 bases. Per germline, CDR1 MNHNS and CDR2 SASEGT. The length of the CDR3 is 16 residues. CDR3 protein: CASSVRTSGPLNEQFF. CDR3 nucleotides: TGTGCCAGCAGTGTCAGGACTAGCGGGCCCCTGAATGAGCAGTTCTTC.

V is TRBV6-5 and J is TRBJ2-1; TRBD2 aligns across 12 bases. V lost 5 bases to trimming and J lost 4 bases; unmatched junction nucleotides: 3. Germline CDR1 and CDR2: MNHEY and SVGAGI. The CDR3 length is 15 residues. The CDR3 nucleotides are TGTGCCAGCAGTAAGGGGACTAGCGGGTACAATGAGCAGTTCTTC. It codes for CASSKGTSGYNEQFF.

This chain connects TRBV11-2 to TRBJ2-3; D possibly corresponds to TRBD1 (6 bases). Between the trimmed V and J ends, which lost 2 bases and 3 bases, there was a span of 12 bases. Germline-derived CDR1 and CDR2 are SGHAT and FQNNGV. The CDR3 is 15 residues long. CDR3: CASSLRGFNTDTQYF. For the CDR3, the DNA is TGTGCCAGCAGCTTAAGGGGGTTTAATACAGATACGCAGTATTTT.

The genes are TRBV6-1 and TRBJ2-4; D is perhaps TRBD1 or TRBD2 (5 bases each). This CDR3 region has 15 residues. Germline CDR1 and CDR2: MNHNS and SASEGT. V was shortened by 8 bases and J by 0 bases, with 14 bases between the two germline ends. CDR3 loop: CASGQDGIAKNIQYF. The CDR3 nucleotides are TGTGCCAGCGGACAAGACGGGATAGCCAAAAACATTCAGTACTTC.

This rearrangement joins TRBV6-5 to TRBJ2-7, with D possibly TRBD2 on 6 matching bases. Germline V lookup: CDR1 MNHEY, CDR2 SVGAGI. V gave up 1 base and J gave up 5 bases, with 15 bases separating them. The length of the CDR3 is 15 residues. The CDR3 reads CASSYFAGTGHEQYF. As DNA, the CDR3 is TGTGCCAGCAGTTACTTCGCGGGGACGGGGCACGAGCAGTACTTC.

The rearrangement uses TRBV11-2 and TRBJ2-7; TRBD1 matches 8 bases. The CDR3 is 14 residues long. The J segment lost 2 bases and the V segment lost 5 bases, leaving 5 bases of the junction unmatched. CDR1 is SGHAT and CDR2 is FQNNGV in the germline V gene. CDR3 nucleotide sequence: TGTGCCAGCAGCCGGACAGGGAATACCTACGAGCAGTACTTC. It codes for CASSRTGNTYEQYF.

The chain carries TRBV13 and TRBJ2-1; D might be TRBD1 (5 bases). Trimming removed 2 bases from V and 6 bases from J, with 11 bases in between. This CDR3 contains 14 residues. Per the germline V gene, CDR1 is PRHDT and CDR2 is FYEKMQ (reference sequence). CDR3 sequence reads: CASSLLGLGNEQFF. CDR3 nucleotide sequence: TGTGCCAGCAGCTTATTGGGGCTCGGCAATGAGCAGTTCTTC.

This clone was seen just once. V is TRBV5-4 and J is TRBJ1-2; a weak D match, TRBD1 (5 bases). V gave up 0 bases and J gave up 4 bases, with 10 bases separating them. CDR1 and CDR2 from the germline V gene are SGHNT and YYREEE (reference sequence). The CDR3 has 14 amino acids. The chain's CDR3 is CASSLGQTGYGYTF. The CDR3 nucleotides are TGTGCCAGCAGCTTGGGACAGACGGGCTATGGCTACACCTTC.

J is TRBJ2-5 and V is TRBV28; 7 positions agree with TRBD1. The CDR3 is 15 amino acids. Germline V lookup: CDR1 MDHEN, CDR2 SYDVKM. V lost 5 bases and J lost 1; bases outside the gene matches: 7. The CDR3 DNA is TGTGCCAGCAGTCCTCTGGGGACAGCCCAAGAGACCCAGTACTTC. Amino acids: CASSPLGTAQETQYF. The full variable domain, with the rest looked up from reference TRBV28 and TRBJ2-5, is DVKVTQSSRYLVKRTGEKVFLECVQDMDHENMFWYRQDPGLGLRLIYFSYDVKMKEKGDIPEGYSVSREKKERFSLILESASTNQTSMYLCASSPLGTAQETQYFGPGTRLLVL.

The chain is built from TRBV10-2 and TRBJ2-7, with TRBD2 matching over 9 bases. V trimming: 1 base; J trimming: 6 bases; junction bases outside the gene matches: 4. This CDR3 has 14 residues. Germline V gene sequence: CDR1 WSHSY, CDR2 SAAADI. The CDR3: CASSELGTSSEQYF. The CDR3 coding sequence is TGCGCCAGCAGTGAGTTGGGGACTAGCAGCGAGCAGTACTTC.

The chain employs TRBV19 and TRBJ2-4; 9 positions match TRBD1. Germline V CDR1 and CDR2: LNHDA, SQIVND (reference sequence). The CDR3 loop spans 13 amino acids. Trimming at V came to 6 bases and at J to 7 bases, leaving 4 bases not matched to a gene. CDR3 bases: TGTGCCAGTAGACGGACAGGGGTTAACATTCAGTACTTC. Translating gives CASRRTGVNIQYF. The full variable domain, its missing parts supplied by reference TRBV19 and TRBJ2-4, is DGGITQSPKYLFRKEGQNVTLSCEQNLNHDAMYWYRQDPGQGLRLIYYSQIVNDFQKGDIAEGYSVSREKKESFPLTVTSAQKNPTAFYLCASRRTGVNIQYFGAGTRLSVL.

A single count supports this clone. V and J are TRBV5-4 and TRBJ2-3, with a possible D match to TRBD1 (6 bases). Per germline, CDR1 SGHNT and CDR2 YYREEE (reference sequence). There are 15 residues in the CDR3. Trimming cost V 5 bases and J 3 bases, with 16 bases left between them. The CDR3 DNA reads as TGTGCCAGCAGTTCCCTAGGGGGTCGGACAGATACGCAGTATTTT. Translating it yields CASSSLGGRTDTQYF.

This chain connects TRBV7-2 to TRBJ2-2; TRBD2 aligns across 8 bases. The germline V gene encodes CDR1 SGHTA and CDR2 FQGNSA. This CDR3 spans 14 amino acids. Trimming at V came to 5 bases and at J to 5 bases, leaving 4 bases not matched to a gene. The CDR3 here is CASSAGGWTGELFF. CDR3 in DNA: TGTGCCAGCAGCGCGGGAGGTTGGACCGGGGAGCTGTTTTTT.

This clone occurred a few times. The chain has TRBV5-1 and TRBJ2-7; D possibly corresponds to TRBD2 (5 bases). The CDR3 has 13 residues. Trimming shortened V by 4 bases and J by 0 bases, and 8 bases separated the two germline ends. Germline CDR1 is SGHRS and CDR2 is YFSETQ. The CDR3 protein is CASSLGVSYEQYF. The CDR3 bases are TGCGCCAGCAGCCTCGGGGTCTCCTACGAGCAGTACTTC. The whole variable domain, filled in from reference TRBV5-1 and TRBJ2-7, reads KAGVTQTPRYLIKTRGQQVTLSCSPISGHRSVSWYQQTPGQGLQFLFEYFSETQRNKGNFPGRFSGRQFSNSRSEMNVSTLELGDSALYLCASSLGVSYEQYFGPGTRLTVT.

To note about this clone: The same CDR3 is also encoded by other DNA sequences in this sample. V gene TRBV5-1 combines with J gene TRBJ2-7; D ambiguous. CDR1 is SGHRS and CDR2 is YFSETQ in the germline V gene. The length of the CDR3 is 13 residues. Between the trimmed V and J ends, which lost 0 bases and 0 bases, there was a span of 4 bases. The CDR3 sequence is CASSLAVSYEQYF. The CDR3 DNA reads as TGCGCCAGCAGCTTGGCAGTCTCCTACGAGCAGTACTTC.

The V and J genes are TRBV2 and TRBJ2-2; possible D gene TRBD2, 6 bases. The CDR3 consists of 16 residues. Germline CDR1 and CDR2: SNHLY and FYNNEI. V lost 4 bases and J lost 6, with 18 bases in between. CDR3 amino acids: CASSGRSDWGAGELFF. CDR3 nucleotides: TGTGCCAGCAGTGGTCGGAGCGACTGGGGGGCCGGGGAGCTGTTTTTT.

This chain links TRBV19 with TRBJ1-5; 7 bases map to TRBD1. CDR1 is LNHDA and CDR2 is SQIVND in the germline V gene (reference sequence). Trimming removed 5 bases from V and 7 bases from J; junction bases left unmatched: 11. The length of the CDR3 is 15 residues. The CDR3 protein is CASSPTGFTGQPQHF. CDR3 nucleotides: TGTGCCAGTAGTCCGACAGGGTTTACGGGCCAGCCCCAGCATTTT.

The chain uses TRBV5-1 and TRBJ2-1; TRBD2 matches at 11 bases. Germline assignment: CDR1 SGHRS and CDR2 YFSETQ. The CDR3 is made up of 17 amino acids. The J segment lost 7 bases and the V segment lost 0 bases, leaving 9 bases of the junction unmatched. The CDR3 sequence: CASSLGKVLAGGNEQFF. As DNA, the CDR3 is TGCGCCAGCAGCTTGGGTAAGGTTCTAGCGGGAGGTAATGAGCAGTTCTTC.

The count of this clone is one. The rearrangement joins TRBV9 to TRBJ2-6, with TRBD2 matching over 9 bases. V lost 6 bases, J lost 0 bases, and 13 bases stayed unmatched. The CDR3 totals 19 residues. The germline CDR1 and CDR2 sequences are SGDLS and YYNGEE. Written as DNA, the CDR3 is TGTGCCAGCAACTCCCCACTAGCGGGCCGCGCCTCTGGGGCCAACGTCCTGACTTTC. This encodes CASNSPLAGRASGANVLTF. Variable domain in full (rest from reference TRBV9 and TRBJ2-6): DSGVTQTPKHLITATGQRVTLRCSPRSGDLSVYWYQQSLDQGLQFLIQYYNGEERAKGNILERFSAQQFPDLHSELNLSSLELGDSALYFCASNSPLAGRASGANVLTFGAGSRLTVL.

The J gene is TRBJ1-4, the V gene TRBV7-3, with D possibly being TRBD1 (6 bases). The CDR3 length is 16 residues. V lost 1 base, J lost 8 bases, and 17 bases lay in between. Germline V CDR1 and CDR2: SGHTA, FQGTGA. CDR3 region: CASSLKGEDSWEKLFF. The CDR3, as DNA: TGTGCCAGCAGCTTAAAGGGGGAGGACAGCTGGGAAAAACTGTTTTTT.